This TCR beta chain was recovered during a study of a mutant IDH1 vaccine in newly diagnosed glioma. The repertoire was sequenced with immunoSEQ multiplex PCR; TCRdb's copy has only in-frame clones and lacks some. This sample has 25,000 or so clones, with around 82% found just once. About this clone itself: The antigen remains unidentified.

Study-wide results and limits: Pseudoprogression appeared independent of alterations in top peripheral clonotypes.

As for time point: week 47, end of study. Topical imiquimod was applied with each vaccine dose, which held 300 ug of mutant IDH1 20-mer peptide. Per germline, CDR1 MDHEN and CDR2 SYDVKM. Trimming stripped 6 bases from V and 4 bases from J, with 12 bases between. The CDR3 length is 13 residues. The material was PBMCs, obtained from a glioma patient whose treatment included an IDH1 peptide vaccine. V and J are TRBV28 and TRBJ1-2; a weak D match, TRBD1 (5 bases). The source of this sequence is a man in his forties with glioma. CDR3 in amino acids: CASSLDTSYGYTF. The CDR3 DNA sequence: TGTGCCAGCAGCCTGGACACCTCCTATGGCTACACCTTC.